This T cell receptor beta chain was sequenced during a study of cytomegalovirus exposure and HLA in healthy donors. Overall study: When 300 to 500 donors were genotyped, roughly 82% of them were found to fall in the Caucasian-associated ancestry cluster.

Germline loops: CDR1 SNHLY, CDR2 FYNNEI. The CDR3 is made up of 15 amino acids. V lost 8 bases and J lost 3; bases outside the gene matches: 10. Whole-study results and caveats: Across donors, presence/absence analyses took sequencing depth to be roughly uniform. Among donors in an Asian-associated ancestry cluster, a later analysis reportedly found fewer N-insertions than the roughly 700-donor mean. Accurate predictions that matched the HLA-A and HLA-B alleles of most subjects were reportedly made from TCR beta sequences.

As regards this clone: Its antigen is not known.

PCR primers comprised 60 Vbeta and 13 Jbeta primers. Clones were read by immunoSEQ multiplex PCR, and TCRdb kept only the in-frame ones, dropping some. The table has about 140,000 clones, approximately 80% seen once. This clonotype was obtained from a man between 25 and 39 years old in good health and CMV-seronegative. The sample was PBMCs. The J gene is TRBJ1-5, the V gene TRBV2; the match to TRBD1 covers 7 bases. CDR3 protein: CASSLGQVPNQPQHF. The DNA of the CDR3 is TGTGCCAGCTCCCTTGGACAGGTGCCCAATCAGCCCCAGCATTTT. Combining the CDR3 with reference TRBV2 and TRBJ1-5 gives the whole variable domain EPEVTQTPSHQVTQMGQEVILRCVPISNHLYFYWYRQILGQKVEFLVSFYNNEISEKSEIFDDQFSVERPDGSNFTLKIRSTKLEDSAMYFCASSLGQVPNQPQHFGDGTRLSIL.